This T cell receptor (beta chain) came from a study of blood T cell repertoires in COVID-19. The CDR3 is made up of 14 amino acids. Trimming left V 5 bases short and J 0 bases short, with 11 bases between. The germline V gene has CDR1 MNHEY and CDR2 SVGEGT. Membership in each cohort depended on participant-reported clinical history. Two consecutive negative NP/OP PCR tests, clearance, or resolved symptoms defined Cohort 3 recovery. Generated by immunoSEQ multiplex PCR, the TCRdb table keeps only in-frame clones and is missing some. The data show 200,000 to 250,000 clones, about 79% seen once. This clonotype originated in a woman aged 60 to 75 who had recovered from COVID-19. This sequence joins TRBV6-2 or TRBV6-3 and TRBJ2-7, with D perhaps matching TRBD1 (5 bases). Sequenced material: PBMCs or T cells enriched from blood (not recorded which). CDR3 region: CASSRDRGSYEQYF. The CDR3 DNA reads as TGTGCCAGCAGTCGTGACAGAGGCTCCTACGAGCAGTACTTC.